Below, 25 T cell receptor beta chains from the same sample are listed, as sequenced in a study of blood T cell repertoires in COVID-19. Only in-frame clones appear in the TCRdb table, and some are missing; sequencing was by immunoSEQ multiplex PCR. This sample has roughly 250,000 clones, with 65% to 90% found just once. The sequencing input was peripheral blood. Receptor source: a woman between 65 and 79 years old with acute or convalescent COVID-19.

V and J are TRBV5-8 and TRBJ1-2; possibly TRBD1 for D (6 bases). The germline V gene encodes CDR1 SGHTS and CDR2 YDEGEE. This CDR3 is 14 amino acids long. V lost 0 bases and J 4 bases, leaving 10 bases between the germline ends. The CDR3 loop is CASSLGRGGYGYTF. In DNA form, the CDR3 reads TGTGCCAGCAGCTTGGGCAGGGGCGGCTATGGCTACACCTTC. The entire variable domain, with the rest obtained from reference TRBV5-8 and TRBJ1-2, is as follows: EAGVTQSPTHLIKTRGQQATLRCSPISGHTSVYWYQQALGLGLQFLLWYDEGEERNRGNFPPRFSGRQFPNYSSELNVNALELEDSALYLCASSLGRGGYGYTFGSGTRLTVV.

This clone showed up just once. A junction end diverges from the germline sequence, so it may reflect a read error. The chain carries TRBV2 and TRBJ2-1; 13 bases are a match to TRBD2. CDR1 and CDR2 from the germline V gene are SNHLY and FYNNEI. The CDR3 spans 13 residues. In DNA, the CDR3 is TGTGCCAGCAGCACAACTAGCGGGGGGGGGCCGGTCTTC. This sequence encodes CASSTTSGGGPVF. The variable domain in full, completed from reference TRBV2 and TRBJ2-1, reads EPEVTQTPSHQVTQMGQEVILRCVPISNHLYFYWYRQILGQKVEFLVSFYNNEISEKSEIFDDQFSVERPDGSNFTLKIRSTKLEDSAMYFCASSTTSGGGPVFGPGTRLTVL.

This clone has more than one count but fewer than ten. The V gene is TRBV15, the J gene TRBJ1-6; possibly TRBD1 for D (6 bases). V lost 3 bases and J lost 9, with 12 bases in between. In germline, CDR1 is LNHNV, CDR2 YYDKDF (reference sequence). This CDR3 is built from 14 residues. For the CDR3, the DNA is TGTGCCACCAGCAGGAACAGGGTTACTTCACCCCTCCACTTT. Translating gives CATSRNRVTSPLHF.

V is TRBV4-2 and J is TRBJ2-7; 8 nucleotides agree with TRBD1. The J segment lost 2 bases and the V segment lost 0 bases, leaving 6 bases of the junction unmatched. The germline gives CDR1 LGHNA, CDR2 YNFKEQ. The CDR3 runs 16 residues. The CDR3 loop reads CASSQEATGAPYEQYF. The CDR3 DNA reads as TGTGCCAGCAGCCAAGAAGCGACAGGGGCCCCCTACGAGCAGTACTTC.

This chain uses TRBV5-6 with TRBJ2-6; TRBD1 agrees at 9 bases. J gave up 2 bases and V 6 bases, and 6 bases lay outside the gene matches. Germline V CDR1 and CDR2: SGHDT, YYEEEE. This CDR3 contains 16 residues. CDR3 in DNA: TGTGCCAGCACCGGGACAGGGAAGGCTGGGGCCAACGTCCTGACTTTC. Amino acids: CASTGTGKAGANVLTF.

The chain recombines TRBV19 with TRBJ1-6; 8 bases agree with TRBD1. The CDR3 runs 14 residues. CDR1 and CDR2 from the germline V gene are LNHDA and SQIVND (reference sequence). Germline trimming cut 1 base from V and 8 bases from J; bases unmatched to any gene: 1. This CDR3 reads CASSIGQGYSPLHF. In DNA form, the CDR3 reads TGTGCCAGTAGTATAGGACAGGGGTATTCACCCCTCCACTTT.

This clone has a single count. The gene calls are TRBV7-9 and TRBJ2-3, with TRBD1 matching over 10 bases. The CDR3 totals 16 residues. Germline-derived CDR1 and CDR2 are SEHNR and FQNEAQ (reference sequence). Trimming cost V 5 bases and J 8 bases; bases outside gene matches: 13. CDR3 loop: CASSPWDRGRVSTQYF. The CDR3 nucleotides read TGTGCCAGCAGCCCATGGGACAGGGGTAGAGTAAGTACGCAGTATTTT.

As DNA, the CDR3 is TGTGCAAGTCGCTTAGTAAGGTTGGTTTCAGGGTTGTTCTTCTACGAGCAGTACTTC. It is translated as CASRLVRLVSGLFFYEQYF. The chain employs TRBV12-2 and TRBJ2-7; the tabulated D call, TRBD1, remains unverified against the DNA. TRBV12-2 is a known pseudogene. The CDR3 is 19 amino acids.

This clone has just one count. The V gene is TRBV4-3, the J gene TRBJ2-2; 8 bases line up with TRBD2. V shed 1 base and J 6 bases; nucleotides not matched to a gene: 1. The length of the CDR3 is 14 residues. The germline gives CDR1 LGHNA, CDR2 YSLEER. The CDR3 nucleotides are TGCGCCAGCAGCCAAGGCGGGGGGTCCGGGGAGCTGTTTTTT. It is translated as CASSQGGGSGELFF.

This chain connects TRBV15 to TRBJ1-4, with D unresolved. The CDR3 is made up of 14 amino acids. The V end lost 0 bases, the J end lost 5 bases, and 7 bases lay between the germline ends. CDR1 and CDR2 (germline): LNHNV, YYDKDF (reference sequence). The chain's CDR3 is CATSREFRNEKLFF. The CDR3 bases are TGTGCCACCAGCAGAGAGTTCCGGAATGAAAAACTGTTTTTT.

This clone occurred once. The chain employs TRBV6-5 and TRBJ1-1; TRBD1 matches at 7 bases. This CDR3 comprises 11 residues. CDR1 is MNHEY and CDR2 is SVGAGI in the germline V gene. The junction had 1 base not matched to a gene; V was cut back by 5 bases and J by 7 bases. This CDR3 is CASSRQGEAFF. The DNA of the CDR3 is TGTGCCAGCAGTCGACAGGGTGAAGCTTTCTTT.

The J gene is TRBJ1-2, the V gene TRBV12-3 or TRBV12-4; TRBD1 might be the D (5 bases). With 3 bases removed from V and 4 bases from J, the gap between germline ends came to 9 bases. This CDR3 is 13 amino acids long. The CDR3 DNA reads TGTGCCAGCAGTTTGGACATCCGCTATGGCTACACCTTC. Encoded protein: CASSLDIRYGYTF.

The chain carries TRBV19 and TRBJ1-3, with a tentative D call TRBD1 (5 bases). Trimming left V 5 bases short and J 0 bases short, with 14 bases between. In germline, CDR1 is LNHDA, CDR2 SQIVND (reference sequence). The CDR3 sequence is 16 residues long. The CDR3 DNA sequence: TGTGCCAGTAGTGCCCAGGGACTGGACTCTGGAAACACCATATATTTT. Its translation: CASSAQGLDSGNTIYF.

This chain links TRBV3-1 (or the pseudogene TRBV3-2) with TRBJ1-6; D call uncertain. The CDR3 loop spans 14 amino acids. The V and J ends lost 1 base and 11 bases respectively, with 12 bases between them. CDR1 is LGHDT, CDR2 YNNKEL, per germline (reference sequence). The CDR3 is CASSQGLRETPLHF. CDR3 nucleotides: TGTGCCAGCAGCCAAGGATTACGGGAGACACCCCTCCACTTT.

Points on this clone: The same CDR3 arises from other DNA sequences in this sample as well. The chain carries TRBV5-1 and TRBJ1-2; TRBD1 might be the D (5 bases). Per germline, CDR1 SGHRS and CDR2 YFSETQ. Between the trimmed V and J ends, which lost 1 base and 1 base, there was a span of 8 bases. The CDR3 runs to 14 residues. The CDR3 region is CASSLTGDNYGYTF. The CDR3 DNA reads as TGCGCCAGCAGCTTGACAGGCGATAACTATGGCTACACCTTC.

The chain joins TRBV27 to TRBJ2-6, with unresolved D. The CDR3 contains 15 residues. Germline V lookup: CDR1 MNHEY, CDR2 SMNVEV (reference sequence). V lost 5 bases and J 1 base, leaving 9 bases between the germline ends. The DNA for the CDR3 is TGTGCCAGCAGTCCCTGGCAGTCTGGGGCCAACGTCCTGACTTTC. It specifies CASSPWQSGANVLTF. The full variable domain, completed using reference TRBV27 and TRBJ2-6, is EAQVTQNPRYLITVTGKKLTVTCSQNMNHEYMSWYRQDPGLGLRQIYYSMNVEVTDKGDVPEGYKVSRKEKRNFPLILESPSPNQTSLYFCASSPWQSGANVLTFGAGSRLTVL.

The CDR3 bases are TGTGCCAGCAGTGAACTACAGGGGGGGCTCTCTGGAAACACCATATATTTT. This translates into CASSELQGGLSGNTIYF. This sequence joins TRBV2 and TRBJ1-3; 8 nucleotides match TRBD1. The length of the CDR3 is 17 residues. Trimming at V came to 2 bases and at J to 0 bases, leaving 6 bases not matched to a gene. CDR1 is SNHLY and CDR2 is FYNNEI in the germline V gene.

The rearrangement links TRBV6-2 or TRBV6-3 to TRBJ1-6; D is unresolved. The ends were cut back, 2 bases at V and 8 bases at J, with 13 bases in the middle. Per the germline V gene, CDR1 is MNHEY and CDR2 is SVGEGT. The CDR3 length is 15 residues. The CDR3 loop is CASSYRGKKDSPLHF. The CDR3 region has the DNA TGTGCCAGCAGTTACCGAGGAAAGAAAGATTCACCCCTCCACTTT.

J is TRBJ1-6 and V is TRBV7-2, with a weak D call TRBD1 (6 bases). This CDR3 has 15 amino acids. The V end was cut by 1 base, the J end by 7 bases, with 11 bases between. CDR1 is SGHTA and CDR2 is FQGNSA in the germline V gene. The CDR3 here is CASSLDGGLNSPLHF. DNA for the CDR3: TGTGCCAGCAGCTTAGATGGGGGCTTGAATTCACCCCTCCACTTT.

The chain has TRBV7-7 and TRBJ2-5, with 14 positions matching TRBD2. The CDR3 is 15 residues long. With V trimmed by 5 bases and J by 2 bases, 1 base remained unmatched. Germline CDR1 SSHAT, CDR2 FNYEAQ (reference sequence). In nucleotides, the CDR3 is TGTGCCAGCAGCAGGACTAGCGGGGGGCAAGAGACCCAGTACTTC. This encodes CASSRTSGGQETQYF.

The V gene is TRBV11-2, the J gene TRBJ2-1; D is possibly TRBD2 (5 bases). Per the germline V gene, CDR1 is SGHAT and CDR2 is FQNNGV. V lost 5 bases to trimming and J lost 6 bases, with 11 bases between them. This CDR3 comprises 13 residues. The CDR3 coding sequence is TGTGCCAGCAGCCCCCCCGGAGGCAATGAGCAGTTCTTC. This gives the protein CASSPPGGNEQFF.

V usage is TRBV7-6 and J usage is TRBJ2-5, with D maybe TRBD1 (5 bases). Per germline, CDR1 SGHVS and CDR2 FNYEAQ. V was cut by 1 base and J by 4 bases, with 7 bases left in between. The CDR3 sequence is 13 residues long. The CDR3 loop is CASSLGQIETQYF. In DNA form, the CDR3 reads TGTGCCAGCAGCTTAGGACAGATAGAGACCCAGTACTTC.

This chain joins TRBV9 and TRBJ1-2; D possibly corresponds to TRBD1 (6 bases). V dropped 3 bases and J dropped 6 bases, with 12 bases sitting between them. This CDR3 contains 13 residues. The germline V gene encodes CDR1 SGDLS and CDR2 YYNGEE. This CDR3 is CASSAQGGHGYTF. For the CDR3, the DNA is TGTGCCAGCAGCGCCCAAGGGGGTCATGGCTACACCTTC. Using reference TRBV9 and TRBJ1-2 for the parts outside the CDR3, the full variable domain is DSGVTQTPKHLITATGQRVTLRCSPRSGDLSVYWYQQSLDQGLQFLIQYYNGEERAKGNILERFSAQQFPDLHSELNLSSLELGDSALYFCASSAQGGHGYTFGSGTRLTVV.

This clone appeared a few times. The V call is TRBV6-5, the J call TRBJ2-7; unclear D gene. The V and J ends lost 0 bases and 0 bases respectively, with 3 bases between them. The CDR3 is 13 amino acids. Germline lookup yields CDR1 MNHEY and CDR2 SVGAGI. The CDR3 DNA follows: TGTGCCAGCAGTTACTCCAGCTCCTACGAGCAGTACTTC. Amino acids: CASSYSSSYEQYF.

The chain has TRBV27 and TRBJ1-3; D gene uncertain. CDR1 and CDR2 from the germline V gene are MNHEY and SMNVEV (reference sequence). CDR3 length: 14 residues. V lost 6 bases, J lost 1 base, and 10 bases lay in between. DNA of the CDR3: TGTGCCAGCAGGGGCAGTTCATCTGGAAACACCATATATTTT. It codes for CASRGSSSGNTIYF.